The text below deals with one T cell receptor beta chain. Its target is not known. The source of the sample is a study of cytomegalovirus exposure and HLA in healthy donors. V lost 5 bases, J lost 6 bases, and 5 bases stayed unmatched. The CDR3 consists of 15 residues. Germline CDR1 and CDR2: MNHEY and SMNVEV (reference sequence). Study results and limitations: A list of 164 TCR beta chains associated with cytomegalovirus was given.

Sequencing was performed with immunoSEQ multiplex PCR; in TCRdb, only in-frame clones are kept and a portion is missing. The table records 250,000 to 300,000 clones, 85% to 90% of them present only once. The rearrangement joins TRBV27 to TRBJ2-1; 12 bases align to TRBD2. This TCR was recovered from a woman under 30 in good health and CMV-seronegative. The sample comprised PBMCs. The CDR3 DNA sequence: TGTGCCAGCAGTAAACTAGCGGGGGGCGGCAATGAGCAGTTCTTC. Protein: CASSKLAGGGNEQFF.